This T cell receptor beta chain was documented in a study of CD8 T cells in ankylosing spondylitis. General observations from the study: Disease-linked clones displayed a CD8+ phenotype and appeared relatively rarely in peripheral blood.

This CDR3 region has 15 residues. Germline CDR1 reads MGHRA; CDR2 reads YSYEKL. Trimming took 4 bases from V and 11 from J; bases not matched to a gene: 13. This clonotype appeared a few times. Antigen unknown. Each CDR3 protein gets one entry after TCRdb re-called the 5' RACE reads with MiXCR. Here the sample spans roughly 230,000 distinct CDR3 sequences, about a sixth being singletons. The TCR sequence derives from a male donor with ankylosing spondylitis or in good health (not recorded which). The sample comprised blood, either unsorted or a sorted T cell fraction (not recorded which). This chain joins TRBV4-1 and TRBJ2-1; 8 bases are a match to TRBD1. CDR3 sequence (DNA): TGCGCCAGCAGCCGTCGGGACAGGTGGGGCTATAAGCAGTTCTTC. This sequence encodes CASSRRDRWGYKQFF.